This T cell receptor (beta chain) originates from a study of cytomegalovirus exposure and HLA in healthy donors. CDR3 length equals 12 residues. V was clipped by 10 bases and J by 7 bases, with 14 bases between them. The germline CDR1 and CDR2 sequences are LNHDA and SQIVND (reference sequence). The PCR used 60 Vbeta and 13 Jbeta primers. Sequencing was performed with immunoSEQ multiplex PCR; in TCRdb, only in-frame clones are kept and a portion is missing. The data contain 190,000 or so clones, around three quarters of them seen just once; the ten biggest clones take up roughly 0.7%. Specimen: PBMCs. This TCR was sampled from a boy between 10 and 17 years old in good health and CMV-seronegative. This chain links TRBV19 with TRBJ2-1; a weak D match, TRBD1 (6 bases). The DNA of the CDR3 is TGTGCCACCAGACAGGTCGGTAATGAGCAGTTCTTC. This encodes CATRQVGNEQFF. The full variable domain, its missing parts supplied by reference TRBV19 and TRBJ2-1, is DGGITQSPKYLFRKEGQNVTLSCEQNLNHDAMYWYRQDPGQGLRLIYYSQIVNDFQKGDIAEGYSVSREKKESFPLTVTSAQKNPTAFYLCATRQVGNEQFFGPGTRLTVL.